One and the same sample provided the 14 T cell receptor beta chains below, sequenced in a study of blood T cell repertoires in COVID-19. Sequencing used immunoSEQ multiplex PCR; TCRdb keeps in-frame clones, though not all of them. The sample comprises approximately 150,000 clones, 75% to 90% of which are singletons, and about 6% rests with the top ten. Sequencing was carried out using peripheral blood. The receptors originated from an elderly man with acute or convalescent COVID-19.

The CDR3: CASSIVGGETQYF. CDR3 in DNA: TGTGCCAGTAGTATAGTAGGAGGCGAGACCCAGTACTTC. V gene TRBV19 combines with J gene TRBJ2-5, with D possibly being TRBD2 (5 bases). Trimming took off 1 base at V and 5 bases at J, with 8 bases between the two ends. Germline CDR1 is LNHDA and CDR2 is SQIVND (reference sequence). This CDR3 region has 13 residues.

J is TRBJ2-1 and V is TRBV29-1, with 10 bases fitting TRBD2. Germline values: CDR1 SQVTM, CDR2 ANQGSEA. The CDR3 length is 16 residues. V was pared by 2 bases and J by 0 bases, with 4 bases of the junction left unmatched. DNA for the CDR3: TGCAGCGTTGAACCCCCTAGCGGGAGCTCCTACAATGAGCAGTTCTTC. This codes for CSVEPPSGSSYNEQFF.

The gene calls are TRBV19 and TRBJ2-6; D not certain. V lost 4 bases and J 0 bases, leaving 10 bases between the germline ends. Germline-derived CDR1 and CDR2 are LNHDA and SQIVND (reference sequence). This CDR3 has 16 residues. The DNA for the CDR3 is TGTGCCAGTAGTAAGCAAACGGTCTCTGGGGCCAACGTCCTGACTTTC. It translates to CASSKQTVSGANVLTF.

The V gene is TRBV2, the J gene TRBJ1-2; 8 nucleotides match TRBD1. The CDR3 loop spans 13 amino acids. Germline V gene data show CDR1 as SNHLY and CDR2 as FYNNEI. The trim removed 6 bases at V and 6 bases at J, leaving 6 bases unmatched. The CDR3: CASRMDRADGYTF. The CDR3 DNA is TGTGCCAGCAGAATGGACAGGGCCGATGGCTACACCTTC.

This chain connects TRBV10-3 to TRBJ2-4, with 8 bases matching TRBD1. V was pared by 6 bases and J by 10 bases, with 11 bases of the junction left unmatched. The CDR3 length is 14 residues. Germline V gives CDR1 ENHRY, CDR2 SYGVKD. The CDR3 coding sequence is TGTGCCATCAGCTCCGGGACAGGTTTATTAATTCAGTACTTC. This sequence encodes CAISSGTGLLIQYF.

The chain has TRBV19 and TRBJ2-1, with TRBD2 matching 11 bases. Per germline, CDR1 LNHDA and CDR2 SQIVND (reference sequence). The trim removed 5 bases at V and 6 bases at J, leaving 12 bases unmatched. The CDR3 has 17 residues. As DNA, the CDR3 is TGTGCCAGTAGTCGGACTCGGGCTAGCGGGGGGCCCAATGAGCAGTTCTTC. Translation gives CASSRTRASGGPNEQFF. Based on the CDR3 plus reference TRBV19 and TRBJ2-1, the full variable domain is DGGITQSPKYLFRKEGQNVTLSCEQNLNHDAMYWYRQDPGQGLRLIYYSQIVNDFQKGDIAEGYSVSREKKESFPLTVTSAQKNPTAFYLCASSRTRASGGPNEQFFGPGTRLTVL.

The chain combines TRBV28 with TRBJ2-2, with a weak D call TRBD1 (5 bases). V dropped 3 bases and J dropped 5 bases, with 16 bases sitting between them. Germline CDR1 reads MDHEN; CDR2 reads SYDVKM. This CDR3 comprises 16 residues. CDR3 loop: CASSLIGRAETGELFF. The DNA of the CDR3 is TGTGCCAGCAGTTTGATCGGCAGGGCCGAGACCGGGGAGCTGTTTTTT.

In this sample, this clone turned up once. This chain links TRBV18 with TRBJ2-3; D is perhaps TRBD2 (5 bases). V shed 3 bases and J shed 5 bases, with 12 bases lying between them. CDR1 and CDR2 from the germline V gene are KGHSH and LQKENI. The CDR3 has 14 amino acids. The CDR3 DNA sequence: TGTGCCAGCTCACCCGGAGGAGGAGAAGATACGCAGTATTTT. Residues: CASSPGGGEDTQYF.

The sample holds one count of this clone. The J gene is TRBJ2-1, the V gene TRBV10-1; D is unresolved. V was shortened by 0 bases and J by 3 bases, with 6 bases between the two germline ends. Germline lookup yields CDR1 WNHNN and CDR2 SYGVQD (reference sequence). There are 14 residues in the CDR3. The CDR3 DNA sequence: TGCGCCAGCAGTGAGTCTGCCAGCTACAATGAGCAGTTCTTC. This encodes CASSESASYNEQFF.

The rearrangement links TRBV5-1 to TRBJ1-4, with 7 nucleotides matching TRBD1. Trimming removed 4 bases from V and 0 bases from J; junction bases left unmatched: 3. Germline CDR1 is SGHRS and CDR2 is YFSETQ. The CDR3 extends over 15 amino acids. The CDR3 nucleotides read TGCGCCAGCAGCGCGGGGACAGCAACTAATGAAAAACTGTTTTTT. It codes for CASSAGTATNEKLFF. Complete variable domain (other parts from reference TRBV5-1 and TRBJ1-4): KAGVTQTPRYLIKTRGQQVTLSCSPISGHRSVSWYQQTPGQGLQFLFEYFSETQRNKGNFPGRFSGRQFSNSRSEMNVSTLELGDSALYLCASSAGTATNEKLFFGSGTQLSVL.

This sequence joins TRBV4-1 and TRBJ2-5; 16 bases are shared with TRBD2. CDR3 size: 20 residues. Trimming cost V 4 bases and J 5 bases; bases outside gene matches: 16. Looked up from germline, CDR1 is MGHRA and CDR2 is YSYEKL. DNA for the CDR3: TGCGCCAGCAGCCGGGGGACCGGGACTAGCGGGAGGGCCCGGAGGGAGACCCAGTACTTC. Protein: CASSRGTGTSGRARRETQYF.

The sample holds one count of this clone. The chain joins TRBV6-6 to TRBJ2-3, with D perhaps TRBD1 (5 bases). The CDR3 covers 12 residues. Trimming took off 4 bases at V and 4 bases at J, with 6 bases between the two ends. Germline-derived CDR1 and CDR2 are MNHNY and SVGAGI (reference sequence). The CDR3 region is CASSLQADTQYF. The CDR3 DNA reads as TGTGCCAGCAGTTTACAGGCAGATACGCAGTATTTT.

The rearrangement joins TRBV24-1 to TRBJ2-1; TRBD2 matches at 8 bases. The trim removed 0 bases at V and 6 bases at J, leaving 9 bases unmatched. CDR3 length: 17 amino acids. Germline assignment: CDR1 KGHDR and CDR2 SFDVKD. The CDR3 DNA follows: TGTGCCACCAGTGATTTGCAAGGGCGGGGGGCCATCAATGAGCAGTTCTTC. Translation: CATSDLQGRGAINEQFF.

The chain uses TRBV19 and TRBJ1-1; the match to TRBD1 covers 8 bases. The germline V gene encodes CDR1 LNHDA and CDR2 SQIVND (reference sequence). The CDR3 extends over 15 amino acids. V dropped 7 bases and J dropped 4; count of bases not matched to a gene: 11. For the CDR3, the DNA is TGTGCCAGTATTCCAGGGGGCGGGTTAGGCACTGAAGCTTTCTTT. Protein: CASIPGGGLGTEAFF.